These T cell receptor beta chains were read from a single sample in a study of blood T cell repertoires in COVID-19. Measured with immunoSEQ multiplex PCR; TCRdb has only the in-frame clones, and not every one. The table includes 90,000 to 100,000 clones, approximately 90% detected once. The specimen was peripheral blood. Every receptor here comes from a middle-aged man with acute or convalescent COVID-19. The CDR3 runs from the conserved cysteine through the conserved F or W. The D gene is left open where the match is weak. The size of a clone is reported for some rows only, either as once, few or many, or as a class for expanded clones.

V gene: TRBV19
clone size: once
D gene: TRBD1
J gene: TRBJ1-5
CDR3 length: 16
CDR3 protein: CASSTIRQGINQPQHF
CDR3 DNA: TGTGCCAGTAGTACCATTCGACAGGGGATAAATCAGCCCCAGCATTTT

V gene: TRBV30
clone size: NA
D gene: TRBD1
J gene: TRBJ2-6
CDR3 length: 15
CDR3 protein: CAWKGQGAGANVLTF
CDR3 DNA: TGTGCCTGGAAAGGACAGGGGGCTGGGGCCAACGTCCTGACTTTC

V gene: TRBV5-1
clone size: NA
D gene: TRBD2
J gene: TRBJ2-5
CDR3 length: 16
CDR3 protein: CASSLRARGSQETQYF
CDR3 DNA: TGCGCCAGCAGCTTGCGGGCTCGCGGGAGCCAAGAGACCCAGTACTTC

V gene: TRBV18
clone size: NA
D gene: NA
J gene: TRBJ1-3
CDR3 length: 14
CDR3 protein: CASSPGSAGNTIYF
CDR3 DNA: TGTGCCAGCTCACCAGGTTCAGCTGGAAACACCATATATTTT

V gene: TRBV6-5
clone size: NA
D gene: NA
J gene: TRBJ2-3
CDR3 length: 13
CDR3 protein: CASSYRGTDTQYF
CDR3 DNA: TGTGCCAGCAGTTACAGGGGGACAGATACGCAGTATTTT

V gene: TRBV5-1
clone size: NA
D gene: TRBD2
J gene: TRBJ2-1
CDR3 length: 17
CDR3 protein: CASSFQLASGRYNEQFF
CDR3 DNA: TGCGCCAGCAGCTTCCAACTCGCTAGCGGGAGATACAATGAGCAGTTCTTC

V gene: TRBV4-1
clone size: NA
D gene: TRBD2
J gene: TRBJ2-7
CDR3 length: 15
CDR3 protein: CASSHPSGRAYEQYF
CDR3 DNA: TGCGCCAGCAGCCACCCTAGCGGGAGGGCCTACGAGCAGTACTTC

V gene: TRBV15
clone size: NA
D gene: TRBD1
J gene: TRBJ1-2
CDR3 length: 15
CDR3 protein: CATSSVPRDSYGYTF
CDR3 DNA: TGTGCCACCAGCAGTGTACCACGGGACAGCTATGGCTACACCTTC

V gene: TRBV4-1
clone size: once
D gene: NA
J gene: TRBJ2-3
CDR3 length: 15
CDR3 protein: CASSQEWSFTDTQYF
CDR3 DNA: TGCGCCAGCAGCCAAGAGTGGAGTTTCACAGATACGCAGTATTTT

V gene: TRBV5-1
clone size: NA
D gene: TRBD1
J gene: TRBJ2-3
CDR3 length: 16
CDR3 protein: CASSLGQGVSTDTQYF
CDR3 DNA: TGCGCCAGCAGCTTGGGACAGGGGGTGAGCACAGATACGCAGTATTTT

V gene: TRBV7-2
clone size: few
D gene: NA
J gene: TRBJ2-3
CDR3 length: 14
CDR3 protein: CASTKGARRDTQYF
CDR3 DNA: TGTGCCAGCACCAAGGGAGCCCGGCGGGATACGCAGTATTTT

V gene: TRBV18
clone size: NA
D gene: NA
J gene: TRBJ2-7
CDR3 length: 15
CDR3 protein: CASSPFSGLGYEQYF
CDR3 DNA: TGTGCCAGCTCACCATTCTCGGGACTGGGTTACGAGCAGTACTTC

V gene: TRBV5-1
clone size: NA
D gene: NA
J gene: TRBJ2-2
CDR3 length: 13
CDR3 protein: CASSLGSSGELFF
CDR3 DNA: TGCGCCAGCAGCTTGGGTAGCTCCGGGGAGCTGTTTTTT

V gene: TRBV6-6
clone size: NA
D gene: NA
J gene: TRBJ2-1
CDR3 length: 12
CDR3 protein: CASSPLFYEQFF
CDR3 DNA: TGTGCCAGCAGCCCCTTATTCTATGAGCAGTTCTTC

V gene: TRBV6-5
clone size: NA
D gene: NA
J gene: TRBJ2-2
CDR3 length: 14
CDR3 protein: CASTPLQGTGELFF
CDR3 DNA: TGTGCCAGCACCCCCTTACAGGGCACCGGGGAGCTGTTTTTT

V gene: TRBV30
clone size: once
D gene: TRBD2
J gene: TRBJ2-5
CDR3 length: 18
CDR3 protein: CAWSQPLTSGRRVETQYF
CDR3 DNA: TGTGCCTGGAGTCAACCCCTAACTAGCGGGAGACGGGTAGAGACCCAGTACTTC

V gene: TRBV6-4
clone size: NA
D gene: NA
J gene: TRBJ2-3
CDR3 length: 13
CDR3 protein: CASSSGSTDTQYF
CDR3 DNA: TGTGCCAGCAGTAGCGGGAGCACAGATACGCAGTATTTT

V gene: TRBV10-1
clone size: once
D gene: TRBD2
J gene: TRBJ2-1
CDR3 length: 16
CDR3 protein: CASSGFSGSSYNEQFF
CDR3 DNA: TGCGCCAGCAGTGGTTTTAGCGGGAGCTCCTACAATGAGCAGTTCTTC

V gene: TRBV5-5
clone size: NA
D gene: TRBD2
J gene: TRBJ2-2
CDR3 length: 15
CDR3 protein: CASSFASGITGELFF
CDR3 DNA: TGTGCCAGCAGCTTCGCTAGCGGTATCACCGGGGAGCTGTTTTTT

V gene: TRBV10-2
clone size: NA
D gene: NA
J gene: TRBJ1-5
CDR3 length: 14
CDR3 protein: CASSEGGGNQPQHF
CDR3 DNA: TGCGCCAGCAGTGAAGGGGGGGGCAATCAGCCCCAGCATTTT

V gene: TRBV29-1
clone size: NA
D gene: TRBD2
J gene: TRBJ2-5
CDR3 length: 13
CDR3 protein: CSAGTSLDETQYF
CDR3 DNA: TGCAGCGCCGGGACTAGCCTTGATGAGACCCAGTACTTC

V gene: TRBV29-1
clone size: NA
D gene: NA
J gene: TRBJ1-2
CDR3 length: 12
CDR3 protein: CSVAGTNYGYTF
CDR3 DNA: TGCAGCGTGGCCGGGACTAACTATGGCTACACCTTC

V gene: TRBV11-2
clone size: NA
D gene: TRBD2
J gene: TRBJ2-1
CDR3 length: 17
CDR3 protein: CASSLDVSGSFRLEQFF
CDR3 DNA: TGTGCCAGCAGCTTAGACGTTAGCGGGAGTTTTAGGCTTGAGCAGTTCTTC

V gene: TRBV5-1
clone size: NA
D gene: TRBD1
J gene: TRBJ1-1
CDR3 length: 18
CDR3 protein: CASSLGEPAGGGNTEAFF
CDR3 DNA: TGCGCCAGCAGCTTGGGGGAGCCTGCAGGGGGCGGGAACACTGAAGCTTTCTTT

V gene: TRBV15
clone size: NA
D gene: TRBD2
J gene: TRBJ2-2
CDR3 length: 16
CDR3 protein: CATSRWTSGRAGELFF
CDR3 DNA: TGTGCCACCAGCAGGTGGACTAGCGGGAGAGCCGGGGAGCTGTTTTTT

V gene: TRBV11-2
clone size: NA
D gene: NA
J gene: TRBJ1-1
CDR3 length: 15
CDR3 protein: CASSLGWQGGTEAFF
CDR3 DNA: TGTGCCAGCAGCTTAGGATGGCAGGGAGGGACTGAAGCTTTCTTT

V gene: TRBV19
clone size: few
D gene: TRBD2
J gene: TRBJ2-1
CDR3 length: 17
CDR3 protein: CASRGGLAGVAYNEQFF
CDR3 DNA: TGTGCCAGCAGGGGGGGACTAGCGGGAGTCGCGTACAATGAGCAGTTCTTC

V gene: TRBV7-9
clone size: NA
D gene: TRBD2
J gene: TRBJ2-7
CDR3 length: 14
CDR3 protein: CAIDLPGGSYEQYF
CDR3 DNA: TGTGCCATCGACCTCCCGGGGGGGAGCTACGAGCAGTACTTC

V gene: TRBV11-2
clone size: NA
D gene: TRBD2
J gene: TRBJ2-7
CDR3 length: 17
CDR3 protein: CASSLGDFSGRAYEQYF
CDR3 DNA: TGTGCCAGCAGCTTAGGGGACTTCAGCGGGAGGGCCTACGAGCAGTACTTC

V gene: TRBV6-5
clone size: NA
D gene: NA
J gene: TRBJ2-1
CDR3 length: 15
CDR3 protein: CASRGGRGAYNEQFF
CDR3 DNA: TGTGCCAGCAGGGGCGGGCGGGGTGCCTACAATGAGCAGTTCTTC

V gene: TRBV4-2
clone size: once
D gene: TRBD2
J gene: TRBJ2-1
CDR3 length: 16
CDR3 protein: CASSQDAGGGYNEQFF
CDR3 DNA: TGTGCCAGCAGCCAAGACGCGGGAGGAGGTTACAATGAGCAGTTCTTC

V gene: TRBV4-1
clone size: NA
D gene: NA
J gene: TRBJ2-5
CDR3 length: 15
CDR3 protein: CASSQDPGYQETQYF
CDR3 DNA: TGCGCCAGCAGCCAAGACCCAGGGTACCAAGAGACCCAGTACTTC